This TCR beta chain was retrieved from a study of shared T cell receptors in the human thymus. TCRdb's copy holds only in-frame clones and misses some; the assay was immunoSEQ multiplex PCR. Of approximately 730,000 clones in the sample, 80% to 90% were seen once. The CDR3 loop spans 17 amino acids. Trimming at V came to 3 bases and at J to 2 bases, leaving 8 bases not matched to a gene. CDR1 and CDR2 (germline): LNHDA, SQIVND (reference sequence). These same data were also listed under a study on human thymus T cells.

The sequence came from a girl younger than two with a congenital heart defect. This chain joins TRBV19 and TRBJ2-1; TRBD2 matches 9 bases. The sample taken for sequencing was thymocytes. The CDR3 reads CASSICTASGAYNEQFF. CDR3 sequence (DNA): TGTGCCAGTAGTATCTGTACGGCTAGCGGGGCCTACAATGAGCAGTTCTTC.